Described below is a single T cell receptor beta chain sequence and its context. V gave up 0 bases and J gave up 6 bases, with 7 bases separating them. The CDR3 has 13 amino acids. From germline, CDR1 is SGHRS and CDR2 YFSETQ. Sequencing used immunoSEQ multiplex PCR; TCRdb keeps in-frame clones, though not all of them. The repertoire includes 190,000 or so clones, over 75% of them detected once, and 7.5% to 10% sits in the top ten. The sample belongs to a study of blood T cell repertoires in COVID-19. This TCR came from a man between 40 and 49 years old who had recovered from COVID-19. The V and J genes are TRBV5-1 and TRBJ1-5; D call uncertain. Specimen: PBMCs or T cells enriched from blood (not recorded which). The CDR3: CASSLAPFQPQHF. DNA for the CDR3: TGCGCCAGCAGCTTGGCCCCTTTTCAGCCCCAGCATTTT.